The count of the clone carrying this T cell receptor beta chain is one. Its antigen is unidentified. Germline assignment: CDR1 MNHEY and CDR2 SVGAGI. V lost 7 bases and J lost 2; bases outside the gene matches: 11. The CDR3 is made up of 15 amino acids. The data were obtained in a study of identifying expanded T cells in peripheral blood. Study-wide points: Technical replicates showed around 1.2 changed clones; approximately 2 weeks around 15; four weeks 19.

Assay used: immunoSEQ multiplex PCR; TCRdb lists only in-frame clones, some missing. Counted here are about 81,000 clones, 84% occurring once; the ten biggest clones make up around a fifth. The V and J genes are TRBV6-5 and TRBJ2-7; 7 bases agree with TRBD2. The sample was blood. The TCR was taken from a person aged 18-69 years in good health. The CDR3 DNA follows: TGTGCCAGCACCGCCCGAGCGGGACTTACCTACGAGCAGTACTTC. Encoded protein: CASTARAGLTYEQYF.